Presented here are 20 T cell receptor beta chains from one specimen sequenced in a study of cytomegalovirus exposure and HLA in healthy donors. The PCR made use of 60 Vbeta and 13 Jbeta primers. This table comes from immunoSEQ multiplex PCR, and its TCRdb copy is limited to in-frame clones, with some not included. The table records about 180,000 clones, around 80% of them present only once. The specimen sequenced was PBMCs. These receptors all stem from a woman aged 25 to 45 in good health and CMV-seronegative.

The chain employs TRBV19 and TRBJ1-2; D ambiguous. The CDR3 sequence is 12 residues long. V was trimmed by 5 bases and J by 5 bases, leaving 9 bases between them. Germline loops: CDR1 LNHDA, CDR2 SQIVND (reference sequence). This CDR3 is CASSLSRYGYTF. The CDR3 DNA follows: TGTGCCAGTAGTCTTTCGAGGTATGGCTACACCTTC.

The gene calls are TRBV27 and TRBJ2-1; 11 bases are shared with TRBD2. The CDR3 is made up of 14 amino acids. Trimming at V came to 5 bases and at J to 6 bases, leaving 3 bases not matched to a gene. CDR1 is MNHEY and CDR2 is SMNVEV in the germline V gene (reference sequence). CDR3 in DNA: TGTGCCAGCAGTACCGGACTAGCGGGCAATGAGCAGTTCTTC. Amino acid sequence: CASSTGLAGNEQFF.

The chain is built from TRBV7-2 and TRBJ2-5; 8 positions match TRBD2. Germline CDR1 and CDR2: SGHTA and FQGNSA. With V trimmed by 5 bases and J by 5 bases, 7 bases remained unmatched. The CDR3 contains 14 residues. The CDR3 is CASSTGGALETQYF. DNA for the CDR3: TGTGCCAGCAGCACCGGGGGGGCCTTGGAGACCCAGTACTTC. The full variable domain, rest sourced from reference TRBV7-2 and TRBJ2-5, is GAGVSQSPSNKVTEKGKDVELRCDPISGHTALYWYRQSLGQGLEFLIYFQGNSAPDKSGLPSDRFSAERTGGSVSTLTIQRTQQEDSAVYLCASSTGGALETQYFGPGTRLLVL.

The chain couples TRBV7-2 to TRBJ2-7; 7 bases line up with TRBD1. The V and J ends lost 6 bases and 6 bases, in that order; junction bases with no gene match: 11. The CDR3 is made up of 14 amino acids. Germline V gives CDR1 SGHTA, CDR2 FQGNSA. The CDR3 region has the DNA TGTGCCAGCAGAGGGGGCCCCGCCTCATCCGAGCAGTACTTC. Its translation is CASRGGPASSEQYF.

The CDR3 loop is CASSATGGNQPQHF. DNA for the CDR3: TGTGCCAGTAGTGCGACAGGGGGCAATCAGCCCCAGCATTTT. The genes are TRBV19 and TRBJ1-5; 8 positions agree with TRBD1. The CDR3 totals 14 residues. J was trimmed by 2 bases and V by 5 bases; bases with no gene match: 2. CDR1 LNHDA and CDR2 SQIVND come from the germline V gene (reference sequence).

This CDR3 reads CASSSPRVTSGGGDTQYF. CDR3 coding DNA: TGTGCCAGCAGCTCACCTCGTGTGACTAGCGGGGGTGGGGATACGCAGTATTTT. This rearrangement joins TRBV7-9 to TRBJ2-3; 12 bases match TRBD2. There are 18 residues in the CDR3. Germline CDR1 is SEHNR and CDR2 is FQNEAQ (reference sequence). V dropped 4 bases and J dropped 6; count of bases not matched to a gene: 14.

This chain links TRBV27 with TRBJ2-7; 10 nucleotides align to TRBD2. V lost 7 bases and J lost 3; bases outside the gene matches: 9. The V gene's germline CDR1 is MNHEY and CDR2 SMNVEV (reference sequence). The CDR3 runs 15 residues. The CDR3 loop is CASNSPLAGDYEQYF. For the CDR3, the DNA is TGTGCCAGCAACTCTCCTCTAGCGGGGGACTACGAGCAGTACTTC.

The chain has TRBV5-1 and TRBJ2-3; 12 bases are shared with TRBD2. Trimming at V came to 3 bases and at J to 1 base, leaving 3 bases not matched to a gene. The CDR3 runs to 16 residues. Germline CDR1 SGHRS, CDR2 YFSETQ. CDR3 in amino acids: CASSSRTSGGTDTQYF. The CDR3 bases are TGCGCCAGCAGCTCCCGGACTAGCGGGGGCACAGATACGCAGTATTTT.

In DNA, the CDR3 is TGTGCCAGCAGCGTCGGGACAGGGGCCTCCGGGACTGAAGCTTTCTTT. It translates to CASSVGTGASGTEAFF. The chain has TRBV9 and TRBJ1-1; 10 bases map to TRBD1. J was trimmed by 5 bases and V by 2 bases; bases with no gene match: 9. Germline values: CDR1 SGDLS, CDR2 YYNGEE. CDR3 length: 16 residues.

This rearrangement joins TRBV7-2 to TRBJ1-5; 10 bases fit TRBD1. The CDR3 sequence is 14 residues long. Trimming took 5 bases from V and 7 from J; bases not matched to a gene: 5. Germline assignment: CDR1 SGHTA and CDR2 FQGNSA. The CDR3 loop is CASSGRDRGQPQHF. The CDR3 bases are TGTGCCAGCAGCGGGCGGGACAGGGGACAGCCCCAGCATTTT.

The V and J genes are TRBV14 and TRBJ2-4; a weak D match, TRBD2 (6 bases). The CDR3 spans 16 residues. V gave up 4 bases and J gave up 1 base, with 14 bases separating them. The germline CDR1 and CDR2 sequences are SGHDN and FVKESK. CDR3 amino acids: CASSPQEGSAKNIQYF. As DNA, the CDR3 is TGTGCCAGCAGCCCCCAGGAGGGAAGTGCCAAAAACATTCAGTACTTC.

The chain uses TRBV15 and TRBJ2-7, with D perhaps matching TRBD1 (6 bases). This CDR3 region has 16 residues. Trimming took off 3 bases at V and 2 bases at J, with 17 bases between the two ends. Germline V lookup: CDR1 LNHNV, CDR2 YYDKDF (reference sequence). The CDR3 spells CATSRHTGKWTYEQYF. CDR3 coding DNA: TGTGCCACCAGCAGGCATACAGGGAAGTGGACCTACGAGCAGTACTTC.

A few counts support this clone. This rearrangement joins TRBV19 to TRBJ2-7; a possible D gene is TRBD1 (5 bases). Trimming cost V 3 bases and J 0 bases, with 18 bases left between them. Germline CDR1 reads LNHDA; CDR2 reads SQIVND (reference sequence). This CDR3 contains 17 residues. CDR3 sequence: CASSIPSPDRTSYEQYF. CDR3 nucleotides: TGTGCCAGTAGTATTCCTTCCCCTGACAGAACCTCCTACGAGCAGTACTTC.

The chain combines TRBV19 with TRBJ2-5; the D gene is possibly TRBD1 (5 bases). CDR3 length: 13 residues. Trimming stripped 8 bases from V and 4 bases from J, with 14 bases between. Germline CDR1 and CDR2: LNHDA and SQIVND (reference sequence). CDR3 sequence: CASRPRGGETQYF. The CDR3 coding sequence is TGTGCCAGTCGGCCTAGGGGTGGAGAGACCCAGTACTTC. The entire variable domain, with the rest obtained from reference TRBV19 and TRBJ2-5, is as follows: DGGITQSPKYLFRKEGQNVTLSCEQNLNHDAMYWYRQDPGQGLRLIYYSQIVNDFQKGDIAEGYSVSREKKESFPLTVTSAQKNPTAFYLCASRPRGGETQYFGPGTRLLVL.

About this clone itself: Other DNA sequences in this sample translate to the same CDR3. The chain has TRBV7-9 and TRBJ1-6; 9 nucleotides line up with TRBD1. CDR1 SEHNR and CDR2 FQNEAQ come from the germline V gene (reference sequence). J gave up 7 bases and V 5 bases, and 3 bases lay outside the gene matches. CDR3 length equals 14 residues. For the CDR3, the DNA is TGTGCCAGCAGCCTACAGGGGGCCAATTCACCCCTCCACTTT. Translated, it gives CASSLQGANSPLHF. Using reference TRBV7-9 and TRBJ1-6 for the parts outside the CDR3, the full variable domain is DTGVSQNPRHKITKRGQNVTFRCDPISEHNRLYWYRQTLGQGPEFLTYFQNEAQLEKSRLLSDRFSAERPKGSFSTLEIQRTEQGDSAMYLCASSLQGANSPLHFGNGTRLTVT.

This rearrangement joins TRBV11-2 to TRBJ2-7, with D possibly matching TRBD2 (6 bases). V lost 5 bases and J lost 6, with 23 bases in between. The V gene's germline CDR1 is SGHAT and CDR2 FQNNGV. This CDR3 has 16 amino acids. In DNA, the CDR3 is TGTGCCAGCAGCACCCTCGGACCTAGTGGGGGAGGCGAGCAGTACTTC. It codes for CASSTLGPSGGGEQYF.

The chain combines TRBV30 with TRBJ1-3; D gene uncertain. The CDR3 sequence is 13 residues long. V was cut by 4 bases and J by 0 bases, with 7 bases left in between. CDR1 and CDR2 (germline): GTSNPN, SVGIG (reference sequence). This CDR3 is CAWTLVSGNTIYF. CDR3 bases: TGTGCCTGGACTTTAGTCTCTGGAAACACCATATATTTT.

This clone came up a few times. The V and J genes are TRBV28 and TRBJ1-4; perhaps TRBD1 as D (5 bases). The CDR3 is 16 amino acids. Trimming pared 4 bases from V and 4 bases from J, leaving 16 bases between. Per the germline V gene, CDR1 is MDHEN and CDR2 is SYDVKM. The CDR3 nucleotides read TGTGCCAGCAGTTCCACGCGACAGAATCTTAATGAAAAACTGTTTTTT. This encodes CASSSTRQNLNEKLFF.

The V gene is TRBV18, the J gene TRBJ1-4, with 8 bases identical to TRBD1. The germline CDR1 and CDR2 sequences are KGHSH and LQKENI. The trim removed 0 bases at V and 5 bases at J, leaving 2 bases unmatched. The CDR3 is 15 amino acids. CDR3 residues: CASSPPNRGNEKLFF. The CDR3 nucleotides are TGTGCCAGCTCACCACCTAACAGGGGGAATGAAAAACTGTTTTTT.

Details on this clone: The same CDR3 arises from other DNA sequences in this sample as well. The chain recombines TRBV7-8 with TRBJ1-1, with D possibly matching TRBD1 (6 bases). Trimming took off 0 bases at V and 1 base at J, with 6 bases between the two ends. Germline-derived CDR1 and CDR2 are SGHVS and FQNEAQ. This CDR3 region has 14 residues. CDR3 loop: CASSLAGQNTEAFF. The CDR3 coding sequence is TGTGCCAGCAGCTTAGCGGGACAGAACACTGAAGCTTTCTTT.